Each of the 5 T cell receptor beta chains below was sequenced from the same sample in a study of Ad26.COV2.S vaccination and SARS-CoV-2 variants. Clones were sequenced by immunoSEQ multiplex PCR, and TCRdb holds only the in-frame ones, with some missing. The sample shows 200,000 to 300,000 clones, approximately 90% of them seen only once. Treatment in this sample: some 20 received Ad26.COV2.S at low or high dose, single or two shots; roughly five received placebo; per-sample allocation not given. Sampling happened 63 days after the first vaccine or placebo injection. The starting material was peripheral blood, obtained in a trial of Ad26.COV2.S vaccine versus placebo. Source of these receptors: a person between 18 and 65 years old who received the Ad26.COV2.S COVID-19 vaccine or a placebo.

V gene TRBV4-3 combines with J gene TRBJ2-7; D is perhaps TRBD1 (7 bases). Trimming took off 5 bases at V and 2 bases at J, with 16 bases between the two ends. Germline V gene lookup returns CDR1 LGHNA and CDR2 YSLEER. The CDR3 covers 15 residues. CDR3 sequence (DNA): TGCGCCAGCAGCACTCACAGGGGACTTACCTACGAGCAGTACTTC. It codes for CASSTHRGLTYEQYF.

In the case of this clone: Because the CDR3's place on the DNA is in doubt, the DNA is left out and the CDR3 is given as listed by TCRdb. The chain carries TRBV21-1 and TRBJ1-5; TRBD1 reflects the table's D call only, with no check against the DNA. TRBV21-1 is an annotated pseudogene. The CDR3 length equals 17 residues, ends included. The CDR3 here is CASSKVAPGNSNQPQHF.

The chain carries TRBV3-1 (or the pseudogene TRBV3-2) and TRBJ2-7; TRBD2 might be the D (5 bases). Per the germline V gene, CDR1 is LGHDT and CDR2 is YNNKEL (reference sequence). V lost 4 bases and J 3 bases, leaving 19 bases between the germline ends. This CDR3 has 16 residues. The CDR3 coding sequence is TGTGCCAGCAGCCGGGGAGTTGGGGAGATCGGCTACGAGCAGTACTTC. Translated, it gives CASSRGVGEIGYEQYF.

CDR3 sequence: CASSQDYLTGENEQFF. For the CDR3, the DNA is TGTGCCAGCAGCCAAGATTATTTAACGGGTGAAAATGAGCAGTTCTTC. The chain combines TRBV4-2 with TRBJ2-1; D is unresolved. The CDR3 sequence is 16 residues long. Trimming cost V 0 bases and J 7 bases, with 16 bases left between them. Germline loops: CDR1 LGHNA, CDR2 YNFKEQ.

V is TRBV28 and J is TRBJ1-4, with 8 bases identical to TRBD1. Germline values: CDR1 MDHEN, CDR2 SYDVKM. This CDR3 contains 16 residues. V gave up 2 bases and J gave up 1 base; unmatched junction bases: 3. The CDR3 sequence is CASSLPGQGTNEKLFF. CDR3 DNA: TGTGCCAGCAGTTTACCCGGACAGGGAACTAATGAAAAACTGTTTTTT.